Below are 11 T cell receptor beta chains sequenced from a single sample in a study of T cells in Graves' hyperthyroidism and ophthalmopathy (dated by TCRdb to between 2019 and 2020). The library was produced with multiplex PCR. The sample was run on an Illumina HiSeq 2000. The TCR beta CDR3 regions were amplified from the RNA transcripts. A first-round RT-PCR of the TCR CDR3 used the HTBI primer set with the Qiagen OneStep RT-PCR kit. TCRdb passed the public sequencing reads through fastp at Q25 and MiXCR, retaining productive beta sequences. For every CDR3 protein sequence, its rows merge into one entry that carries the most common genes and DNA. The sample includes 300,000 to 400,000 distinct CDR3 sequences, with approximately 14% observed a single time. The top ten constitute 11% of the sample. The sequenced sample consisted of blood. The receptors shown here come from a woman aged 55-69 years with Graves' hyperthyroidism.

A note on this clonotype: A clone one base away is much larger, so this may be a read error. This chain joins TRBV6-5 and TRBJ2-7; 8 nucleotides align to TRBD1. The length of the CDR3 is 14 residues. Germline CDR1 is MNHEY and CDR2 is SVGAGI. Here the CDR3 DNA reads TGTGCCGGCAGTTACGCAGGGGGCTTATACGAGCAGTACTTC. Protein product: CAGSYAGGLYEQYF.

The V and J genes are TRBV20-1 and TRBJ2-1, with TRBD2 matching 8 bases. The germline V gene has CDR1 DFQATT and CDR2 SNEGSKA (reference sequence). The CDR3 runs to 17 residues. V trimming: 2 bases; J trimming: 4 bases; junction bases outside the gene matches: 13. The CDR3 bases are TGCAGTGCTAGACGAAGTTTAGGGACTAGGATTTACAATGAGCAGTTCTTC. Amino acid sequence: CSARRSLGTRIYNEQFF.

The chain joins TRBV5-4 to TRBJ2-3; 10 bases are shared with TRBD2. The CDR3 totals 15 residues. Trimming removed 3 bases from V and 4 bases from J; junction bases left unmatched: 5. The germline V gene encodes CDR1 SGHNT and CDR2 YYREEE (reference sequence). The CDR3 DNA reads as TGTGCCAGCAGCTCCAGAGGACTAGCGGCAGATACGCAGTATTTT. It codes for CASSSRGLAADTQYF.

The sample holds many counts of this clonotype. The chain joins TRBV10-1 to TRBJ1-1, with D possibly being TRBD1 (6 bases). The length of the CDR3 is 15 residues. Germline lookup yields CDR1 WNHNN and CDR2 SYGVQD (reference sequence). V was trimmed by 2 bases and J by 3 bases, leaving 13 bases between them. In DNA form, the CDR3 reads TGCGCCAGCAGTGAGAACCAGGGGACCCACACTGAAGCTTTCTTT. As protein: CASSENQGTHTEAFF.

This chain connects TRBV6-5 to TRBJ2-7; D might be TRBD1 (7 bases). V was shortened by 0 bases and J by 3 bases, with 12 bases between the two germline ends. The CDR3 is made up of 15 amino acids. Per germline, CDR1 MNHEY and CDR2 SVGAGI. CDR3 residues: CASSYSTGRIYEQYF. The CDR3 coding sequence is TGTGCCAGCAGTTACTCGACAGGGAGGATCTACGAGCAGTACTTC.

The V gene is TRBV5-1, the J gene TRBJ2-6, with D possibly matching TRBD1 (6 bases). CDR3 length: 16 residues. Looked up from germline, CDR1 is SGHRS and CDR2 is YFSETQ. V was trimmed by 0 bases and J by 2 bases, leaving 9 bases between them. In nucleotides, the CDR3 is TGCGCCAGCAGCTTGGCAGGGGCCACTGGGGCCAACGTCCTGACTTTC. It encodes CASSLAGATGANVLTF.

This clonotype was seen ten or more times. This chain links TRBV20-1 with TRBJ2-1; TRBD2 is a possible D gene (6 bases). Germline V gene lookup returns CDR1 DFQATT and CDR2 SNEGSKA (reference sequence). V lost 3 bases and J lost 3, with 12 bases in between. This CDR3 is built from 14 residues. CDR3 amino acids: CSASGSSFYNEQFF. CDR3 in DNA: TGCAGTGCTAGCGGGAGTAGTTTCTACAATGAGCAGTTCTTC.

This clonotype was seen ten or more times. This chain links TRBV12-3 or TRBV12-4 with TRBJ1-2, with TRBD1 as a possible D gene (6 bases). V lost 3 bases and J 3 bases, leaving 11 bases between the germline ends. The CDR3 loop spans 14 amino acids. The CDR3, as DNA: TGTGCCAGCAGTTTCGCCAGGGGCTACTATGGCTACACCTTC. As protein: CASSFARGYYGYTF.

This clonotype has just a few counts. The chain carries TRBV30 and TRBJ1-2, with a possible D match to TRBD1 (5 bases). V was trimmed by 6 bases and J by 2 bases, leaving 13 bases between them. The CDR3 is 13 residues long. Germline CDR1 is GTSNPN and CDR2 is SVGIG (reference sequence). The CDR3 DNA is TGTGCCTGTCCACTGGGACCCAACTATGGCTACACCTTC. Encoded protein: CACPLGPNYGYTF.

This clonotype was recorded many times. The rearrangement joins TRBV28 to TRBJ2-7, with 13 bases matching TRBD2. This CDR3 is 16 amino acids long. The germline V gene has CDR1 MDHEN and CDR2 SYDVKM. The V and J ends lost 6 bases and 4 bases, in that order; junction bases with no gene match: 9. The CDR3 region has the DNA TGTGCCAGCAGCTACTCCGGGACTAGCGGGAAGTACGAGCAGTACTTC. Its protein is CASSYSGTSGKYEQYF.

This clonotype showed up many times. The V and J genes are TRBV30 and TRBJ2-3; D possibly corresponds to TRBD2 (5 bases). The germline V and J ends were trimmed by 2 bases and 2 bases, with 11 bases remaining between them. The CDR3 extends over 14 amino acids. Germline loops: CDR1 GTSNPN, CDR2 SVGIG (reference sequence). CDR3 sequence reads: CAWSSSPTTDTQYF. Here the CDR3 DNA reads TGTGCCTGGAGTTCTAGCCCAACCACAGATACGCAGTATTTT.